The following is a T cell receptor (beta chain) sequence with its context. The sample belongs to a study of technical replicates of blood from four donors. The CDR3 is 15 residues long. V was cut by 7 bases and J by 8 bases, with 21 bases left in between. CDR1 is SEHNR and CDR2 is FQNEAQ in the germline V gene (reference sequence). Profiled with immunoSEQ multiplex PCR; TCRdb holds only in-frame clones, not every one. The sample consists of 98,000 or so clones, about 95% of them appearing once. This clonotype originated in a human donor in good health. Input material: T cells isolated from PBMCs. The chain uses TRBV7-9 and TRBJ2-1; D is possibly TRBD1 (6 bases). CDR3 DNA sequence: TGTGCCAGCACCATCGGGACAAGTAAGTTCGATGAGCAGTTCTTC. Its translation is CASTIGTSKFDEQFF.